These 25 T cell receptor beta chains were all obtained from the same sample, sequenced in a study of blood T cell repertoires in COVID-19. Profiling relied on immunoSEQ multiplex PCR, and the TCRdb table lists in-frame clones only, not all of them. The sample has approximately 210,000 clones; around 90% are singletons. Material: PBMCs or T cells enriched from blood (not recorded which). Source of these receptors: a man aged 25 to 45 in a cohort exposed to, infected with or recovered from COVID-19 (not recorded which).

The gene calls are TRBV19 and TRBJ2-5, with 9 bases that match TRBD1. The CDR3 runs 19 residues. CDR1 and CDR2 from the germline V gene are LNHDA and SQIVND (reference sequence). The junction had 20 bases not matched to a gene; V was cut back by 4 bases and J by 5 bases. CDR3 in DNA: TGTGCCAGTAGTAACCCTCCGGGACAGGGTTTTTGGACTTTGGAGACCCAGTACTTC. It encodes CASSNPPGQGFWTLETQYF. The full variable domain, rest sourced from reference TRBV19 and TRBJ2-5, is DGGITQSPKYLFRKEGQNVTLSCEQNLNHDAMYWYRQDPGQGLRLIYYSQIVNDFQKGDIAEGYSVSREKKESFPLTVTSAQKNPTAFYLCASSNPPGQGFWTLETQYFGPGTRLLVL.

The chain couples TRBV6-2 or TRBV6-3 to TRBJ2-2; TRBD2 matches 7 bases. Germline V gene data show CDR1 as MNHEY and CDR2 as SVGEGT. V was pared by 3 bases and J by 5 bases, with 6 bases of the junction left unmatched. The CDR3 covers 15 residues. The CDR3 coding sequence is TGTGCCAGCAGTTATCTACCGCGGGAGACCGGGGAGCTGTTTTTT. This encodes CASSYLPRETGELFF.

The rearrangement uses TRBV18 and TRBJ2-3, with 10 bases fitting TRBD2. There are 16 residues in the CDR3. The ends lost 4 bases at V and 2 bases at J; junction bases unmatched: 6. Germline-derived CDR1 and CDR2 are KGHSH and LQKENI. DNA of the CDR3: TGTGCCAGCTCACACAAAGCGGGAGGGCCCACAGATACGCAGTATTTT. It codes for CASSHKAGGPTDTQYF.

The V and J genes are TRBV7-8 and TRBJ2-1, with D possibly TRBD2 on 6 matching bases. The V and J ends lost 5 bases and 5 bases respectively, with 19 bases between them. Germline assignment: CDR1 SGHVS and CDR2 FQNEAQ. CDR3 size: 16 residues. Here the CDR3 DNA reads TGTGCCAGCAGCGGTCACAGGACTAACTACAACAATGAGCAGTTCTTC. Translating gives CASSGHRTNYNNEQFF.

The chain carries TRBV27 and TRBJ1-6, with D possibly matching TRBD1 (6 bases). The CDR3 has 14 amino acids. Germline CDR1 reads MNHEY; CDR2 reads SMNVEV (reference sequence). Trimming cost V 8 bases and J 8 bases, with 16 bases left between them. CDR3 loop: CASGEQGEYSPLHF. The CDR3 nucleotides read TGTGCCAGCGGCGAACAGGGAGAATATTCACCCCTCCACTTT.

The chain joins TRBV28 to TRBJ1-5; D ambiguous. V lost 7 bases, J lost 4 bases, and 17 bases lay in between. CDR1 is MDHEN, CDR2 SYDVKM, per germline. This CDR3 is 15 amino acids long. DNA of the CDR3: TGTGCCAGCATGCGCTCCGGGAATCGGAATCAGCCCCAGCATTTT. Its translation is CASMRSGNRNQPQHF.

The chain links TRBV7-3 to TRBJ2-7; perhaps TRBD2 as D (6 bases). In germline, CDR1 is SGHTA, CDR2 FQGTGA. V was pared by 2 bases and J by 7 bases, with 15 bases between. The CDR3 totals 14 residues. The CDR3 region is CASSLGPSAQEQYF. In DNA, the CDR3 is TGTGCCAGCAGCTTAGGTCCTAGCGCACAAGAGCAGTACTTC.

The rearrangement links TRBV11-2 to TRBJ1-1; TRBD1 matches at 8 bases. The CDR3 has 13 amino acids. The trim removed 6 bases at V and 7 bases at J, leaving 7 bases unmatched. Germline V gives CDR1 SGHAT, CDR2 FQNNGV. The CDR3 is CASRLTGGSEAFF. CDR3 bases: TGTGCCAGCAGGCTCACAGGGGGGAGTGAAGCTTTCTTT.

The chain recombines TRBV4-3 with TRBJ2-1, with 7 nucleotides matching TRBD2. The CDR3 is made up of 15 amino acids. The germline CDR1 and CDR2 sequences are LGHNA and YSLEER. V trimming: 7 bases; J trimming: 5 bases; junction bases outside the gene matches: 11. This chain's CDR3 is CASITRRDYHNEQFF. In DNA, the CDR3 is TGCGCCAGCATTACCCGGAGGGACTACCACAATGAGCAGTTCTTC.

This rearrangement joins TRBV6-2 or TRBV6-3 to TRBJ2-4; 9 nucleotides match TRBD2. Germline CDR1 and CDR2: MNHEY and SVGEGT. Trimming at V came to 0 bases and at J to 7 bases, leaving 13 bases not matched to a gene. The CDR3 consists of 18 residues. CDR3 sequence (DNA): TGTGCCAGCAGTTACTCGCTGATAGCGGGAGAATCTTTGAACATTCAGTACTTC. Translated: CASSYSLIAGESLNIQYF.

The chain couples TRBV15 to TRBJ1-2; 8 nucleotides match TRBD1. CDR3 size: 17 residues. CDR1 LNHNV and CDR2 YYDKDF come from the germline V gene (reference sequence). Trimming cost V 1 base and J 4 bases; bases outside gene matches: 11. The CDR3 loop reads CATSRASLRGRAYGYTF. CDR3 bases: TGTGCCACCAGCAGAGCCTCTCTCAGGGGGCGCGCCTATGGCTACACCTTC. Drawing the rest from reference TRBV15 and TRBJ1-2, the complete variable domain is DAMVIQNPRYQVTQFGKPVTLSCSQTLNHNVMYWYQQKSSQAPKLLFHYYDKDFNNEADTPDNFQSRRPNTSFCFLDIRSPGLGDTAMYLCATSRASLRGRAYGYTFGSGTRLTVV.

This rearrangement joins TRBV19 to TRBJ1-1; TRBD1 might be the D (5 bases). The CDR3 sequence is 13 residues long. The V and J ends lost 5 bases and 3 bases respectively, with 10 bases between them. Germline V lookup: CDR1 LNHDA, CDR2 SQIVND (reference sequence). CDR3 DNA sequence: TGTGCCAGTAGTCTTCGACAGCACACTGAAGCTTTCTTT. Residues: CASSLRQHTEAFF.

The chain couples TRBV7-3 to TRBJ2-1, with 10 bases that match TRBD2. J lost 6 bases, V lost 6 bases, and 11 bases had no gene match. Germline V gives CDR1 SGHTA, CDR2 FQGTGA. The CDR3 has 16 amino acids. Written as DNA, the CDR3 is TGTGCCAGCAGTCCTCCTCTAGCGGGAGTATCCAATGAGCAGTTCTTC. It encodes CASSPPLAGVSNEQFF.

V is TRBV10-3 and J is TRBJ1-2; TRBD1 aligns across 7 bases. This CDR3 comprises 14 residues. Per germline, CDR1 ENHRY and CDR2 SYGVKD. The ends lost 3 bases at V and 8 bases at J; junction bases unmatched: 9. CDR3 in amino acids: CAISEFRQGGGYTF. CDR3 bases: TGTGCCATCAGTGAATTTCGACAGGGAGGCGGCTACACCTTC.

V gene TRBV11-2 combines with J gene TRBJ1-6; 7 bases are shared with TRBD1. The CDR3 covers 15 residues. Germline V CDR1 and CDR2: SGHAT, FQNNGV. V lost 5 bases to trimming and J lost 5 bases; unmatched junction nucleotides: 6. The CDR3 nucleotides read TGTGCCAGCAGCGTGACAGGGTCGGATAATTCACCCCTCCACTTT. This codes for CASSVTGSDNSPLHF.

This clone was counted a few times. The V gene is TRBV5-1, the J gene TRBJ2-7; the match to TRBD1 covers 9 bases. The ends lost 2 bases at V and 4 bases at J; junction bases unmatched: 13. Per the germline V gene, CDR1 is SGHRS and CDR2 is YFSETQ. The CDR3 runs to 17 residues. The DNA of the CDR3 is TGCGCCAGCAGCTTCTCCGGACAGGGGAGTGGAACTTACGAGCAGTACTTC. Its protein is CASSFSGQGSGTYEQYF.

This clone came up a few times. This sequence joins TRBV28 and TRBJ1-5, with D unresolved. Germline loops: CDR1 MDHEN, CDR2 SYDVKM. Trimming shortened V by 5 bases and J by 5 bases, and 25 bases separated the two germline ends. This CDR3 has 18 amino acids. The CDR3 reads CASSPVKGSGKRYQPQHF. CDR3 sequence (DNA): TGTGCCAGCAGTCCCGTAAAAGGGTCGGGTAAGCGGTATCAGCCCCAGCATTTT. The variable domain in full, with the rest retrieved from reference TRBV28 and TRBJ1-5, is DVKVTQSSRYLVKRTGEKVFLECVQDMDHENMFWYRQDPGLGLRLIYFSYDVKMKEKGDIPEGYSVSREKKERFSLILESASTNQTSMYLCASSPVKGSGKRYQPQHFGDGTRLSIL.

This clone was counted only a few times. V is TRBV7-2 and J is TRBJ1-1, with D maybe TRBD1 (5 bases). The V and J ends lost 1 base and 1 base respectively, with 10 bases between them. This CDR3 contains 15 residues. The germline V gene has CDR1 SGHTA and CDR2 FQGNSA. CDR3 region: CASSLDVGGNTEAFF. The CDR3 DNA reads TGTGCCAGCAGCTTAGATGTCGGGGGGAACACTGAAGCTTTCTTT.

The genes are TRBV29-1 and TRBJ1-1; the D gene is possibly TRBD1 (6 bases). Germline lookup yields CDR1 SQVTM and CDR2 ANQGSEA. V was clipped by 3 bases and J by 8 bases, with 22 bases between them. The CDR3 contains 15 residues. This CDR3 is CSVERQGQARLEAFF. In nucleotides, the CDR3 is TGCAGCGTTGAGAGGCAGGGGCAGGCACGACTGGAAGCTTTCTTT. Complete variable domain (other parts from reference TRBV29-1 and TRBJ1-1): SAVISQKPSRDICQRGTSLTIQCQVDSQVTMMFWYRQQPGQSLTLIATANQGSEATYESGFVIDKFPISRPNLTFSTLTVSNMSPEDSSIYLCSVERQGQARLEAFFGQGTRLTVV.

The genes are TRBV7-2 and TRBJ2-7; no definite D call. V lost 1 base and J 6 bases, leaving 7 bases between the germline ends. CDR1 is SGHTA and CDR2 is FQGNSA in the germline V gene. The CDR3 length is 12 residues. CDR3 bases: TGTGCCAGCAGCTTAGACAGACCCGAGCAGTACTTC. This sequence encodes CASSLDRPEQYF.

J is TRBJ2-7 and V is TRBV28, with D possibly TRBD2 on 5 matching bases. The CDR3 has 18 amino acids. Germline V gene sequence: CDR1 MDHEN, CDR2 SYDVKM. V lost 5 bases, J lost 2 bases, and 25 bases lay in between. CDR3 amino acids: CASSPPKGDGYAAYEQYF. DNA for the CDR3: TGTGCCAGCAGTCCTCCGAAGGGAGACGGATATGCTGCCTACGAGCAGTACTTC.

This rearrangement joins TRBV25-1 to TRBJ1-6; D unclear. V lost 1 base and J lost 7, with 11 bases in between. The CDR3 covers 15 residues. Germline V gene data show CDR1 as MGHDK and CDR2 as SYGVNS. The CDR3 coding sequence is TGTGCCAGCAGTGAATCCAGGTTGAACAATTCACCCCTCCACTTT. Residues: CASSESRLNNSPLHF.

This rearrangement joins TRBV19 to TRBJ2-2; the match to TRBD2 covers 8 bases. Trimming took 0 bases from V and 6 from J; bases not matched to a gene: 12. The CDR3 covers 18 residues. Germline-derived CDR1 and CDR2 are LNHDA and SQIVND (reference sequence). In DNA form, the CDR3 reads TGTGCCAGTAGTATAGATCTTCGGGGGGGATACCCCGCCGGGGAGCTGTTTTTT. As protein: CASSIDLRGGYPAGELFF. Full variable domain (missing parts from reference TRBV19 and TRBJ2-2): DGGITQSPKYLFRKEGQNVTLSCEQNLNHDAMYWYRQDPGQGLRLIYYSQIVNDFQKGDIAEGYSVSREKKESFPLTVTSAQKNPTAFYLCASSIDLRGGYPAGELFFGEGSRLTVL.

In the case of this clone: Germline and junction disagree at one end, which may indicate a read error. J is TRBJ2-7 and V is TRBV7-7, with 9 nucleotides matching TRBD1. Germline CDR1 and CDR2: SSHAT and FNYEAQ (reference sequence). The CDR3 extends over 16 amino acids. CDR3 bases: TGTGCTAGCAGCTTAGTGGGGCGGGGACAGGGCTACGAGCAGTACTTC. Translating gives CASSLVGRGQGYEQYF.

V usage is TRBV3-1 (or the pseudogene TRBV3-2) and J usage is TRBJ1-5, with 7 bases aligning to TRBD1. Germline V gene lookup returns CDR1 LGHDT and CDR2 YNNKEL (reference sequence). This CDR3 spans 13 amino acids. Trimming took 6 bases from V and 4 from J; bases not matched to a gene: 3. Written as DNA, the CDR3 is TGTGCCAGCAGTGAACAGGGGAATCAGCCCCAGCATTTT. Translated: CASSEQGNQPQHF.